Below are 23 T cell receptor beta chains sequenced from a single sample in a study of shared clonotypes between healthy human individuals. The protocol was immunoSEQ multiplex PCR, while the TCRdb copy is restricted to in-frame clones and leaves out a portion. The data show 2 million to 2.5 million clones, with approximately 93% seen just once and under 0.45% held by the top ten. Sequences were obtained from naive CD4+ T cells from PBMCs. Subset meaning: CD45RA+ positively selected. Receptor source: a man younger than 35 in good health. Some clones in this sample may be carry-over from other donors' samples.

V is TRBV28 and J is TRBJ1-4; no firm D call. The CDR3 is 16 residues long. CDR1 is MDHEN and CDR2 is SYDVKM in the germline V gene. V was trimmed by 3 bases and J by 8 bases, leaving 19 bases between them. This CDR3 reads CASSFLPYKVGEKLFF. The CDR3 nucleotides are TGTGCCAGCAGTTTTCTGCCCTACAAGGTCGGAGAAAAACTGTTTTTT.

This chain's CDR3 is CASSLLSGVPGEQYF. DNA of the CDR3: TGTGCCAGCAGCTTGTTAAGCGGGGTACCGGGTGAGCAGTACTTC. This chain connects TRBV7-8 to TRBJ2-7; 7 bases are a match to TRBD2. Trimming removed 3 bases from V and 7 bases from J; junction bases left unmatched: 12. The V gene's germline CDR1 is SGHVS and CDR2 FQNEAQ. The CDR3 runs 15 residues. The full variable domain, completed using reference TRBV7-8 and TRBJ2-7, is GAGVSQSPRYKVAKRGQDVALRCDPISGHVSLFWYQQALGQGPEFLTYFQNEAQLDKSGLPSDRFFAERPEGSVSTLKIQRTQQEDSAVYLCASSLLSGVPGEQYFGPGTRLTVT.

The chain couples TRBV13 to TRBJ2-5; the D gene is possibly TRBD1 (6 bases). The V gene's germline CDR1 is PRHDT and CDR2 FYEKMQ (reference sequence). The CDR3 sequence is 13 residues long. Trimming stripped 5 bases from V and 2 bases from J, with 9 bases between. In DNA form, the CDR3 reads TGTGCCAGCAGCAGGGGGATACAAGAGACCCAGTACTTC. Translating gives CASSRGIQETQYF.

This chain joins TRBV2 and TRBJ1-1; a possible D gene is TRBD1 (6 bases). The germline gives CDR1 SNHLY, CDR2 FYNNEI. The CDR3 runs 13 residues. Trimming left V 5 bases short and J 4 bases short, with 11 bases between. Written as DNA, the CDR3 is TGTGCCAGCAGTAATGAAGGGGGCACTGAAGCTTTCTTT. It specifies CASSNEGGTEAFF.

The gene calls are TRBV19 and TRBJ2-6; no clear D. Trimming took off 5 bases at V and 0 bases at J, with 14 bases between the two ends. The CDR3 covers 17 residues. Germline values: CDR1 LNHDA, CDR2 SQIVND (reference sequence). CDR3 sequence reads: CASSVLETLSGANVLTF. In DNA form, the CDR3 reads TGTGCCAGTAGTGTCCTTGAAACCCTCTCTGGGGCCAACGTCCTGACTTTC.

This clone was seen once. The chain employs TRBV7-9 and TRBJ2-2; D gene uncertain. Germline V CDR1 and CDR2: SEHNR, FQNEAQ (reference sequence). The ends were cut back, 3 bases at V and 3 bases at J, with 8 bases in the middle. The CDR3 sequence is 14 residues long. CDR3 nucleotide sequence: TGTGCCAGCAGCTTCCTACTCTACACCGGGGAGCTGTTTTTT. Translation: CASSFLLYTGELFF.

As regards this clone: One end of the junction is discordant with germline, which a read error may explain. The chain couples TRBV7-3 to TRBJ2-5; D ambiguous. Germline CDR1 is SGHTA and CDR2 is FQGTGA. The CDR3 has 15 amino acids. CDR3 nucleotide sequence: TGTACCAGCAGCCCTACCTCGGCTGTACAAGAGACCCAGTACTTC. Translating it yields CTSSPTSAVQETQYF.

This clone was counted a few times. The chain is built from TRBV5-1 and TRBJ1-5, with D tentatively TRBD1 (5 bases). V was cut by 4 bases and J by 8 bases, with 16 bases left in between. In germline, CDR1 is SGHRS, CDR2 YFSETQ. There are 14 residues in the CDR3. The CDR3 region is CASSPRTGHEPQHF. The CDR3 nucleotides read TGCGCCAGCAGCCCTCGGACCGGACACGAGCCCCAGCATTTT.

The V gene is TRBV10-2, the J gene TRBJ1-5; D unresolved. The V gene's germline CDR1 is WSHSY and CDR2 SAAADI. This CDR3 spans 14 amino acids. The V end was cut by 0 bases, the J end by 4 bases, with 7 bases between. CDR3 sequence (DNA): TGCGCCAGCAGTGAGTCGGAAAAGAATCAGCCCCAGCATTTT. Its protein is CASSESEKNQPQHF.

The CDR3 reads CASSPIDRAGANVLTF. As DNA, the CDR3 is TGTGCCAGCAGCCCGATTGACAGGGCTGGGGCCAACGTCCTGACTTTC. The rearrangement links TRBV11-2 to TRBJ2-6; the match to TRBD1 covers 7 bases. This CDR3 comprises 16 residues. CDR1 is SGHAT, CDR2 FQNNGV, per germline. Germline trimming cut 5 bases from V and 2 bases from J; bases unmatched to any gene: 6. The variable domain in full, completed from reference TRBV11-2 and TRBJ2-6, reads EAGVAQSPRYKIIEKRQSVAFWCNPISGHATLYWYQQILGQGPKLLIQFQNNGVVDDSQLPKDRFSAERLKGVDSTLKIQPAKLEDSAVYLCASSPIDRAGANVLTFGAGSRLTVL.

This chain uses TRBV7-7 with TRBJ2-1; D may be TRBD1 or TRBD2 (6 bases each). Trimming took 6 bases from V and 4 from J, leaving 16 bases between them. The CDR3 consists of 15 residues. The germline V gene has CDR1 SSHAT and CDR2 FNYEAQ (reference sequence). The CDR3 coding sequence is TGTGCCAGCAGAGTAATGCGGGACAATTACAATGAGCAGTTCTTC. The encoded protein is CASRVMRDNYNEQFF.

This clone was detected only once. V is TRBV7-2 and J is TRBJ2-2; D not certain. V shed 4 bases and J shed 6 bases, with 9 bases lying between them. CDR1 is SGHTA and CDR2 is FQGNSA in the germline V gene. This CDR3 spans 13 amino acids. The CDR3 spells CASSSRKSGELFF. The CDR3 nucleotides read TGTGCCAGCAGCTCCAGGAAGTCCGGGGAGCTGTTTTTT.

The CDR3 loop reads CASSARTEGTEAFF. The CDR3 bases are TGTGCCAGCAGTGCGAGGACAGAGGGCACTGAAGCTTTCTTT. The chain carries TRBV6-6 and TRBJ1-1, with a tentative D call TRBD1 (6 bases). This CDR3 is 14 amino acids long. Germline CDR1 is MNHNY and CDR2 is SVGAGI (reference sequence). Trimming removed 5 bases at V and 4 bases at J, with 14 bases between.

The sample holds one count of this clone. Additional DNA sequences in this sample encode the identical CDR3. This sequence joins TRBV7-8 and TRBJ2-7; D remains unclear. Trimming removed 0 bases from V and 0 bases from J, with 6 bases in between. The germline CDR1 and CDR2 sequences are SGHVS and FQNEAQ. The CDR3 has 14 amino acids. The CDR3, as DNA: TGTGCCAGCAGCTTAGCAGGCCTCTCCTACGAGCAGTACTTC. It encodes CASSLAGLSYEQYF. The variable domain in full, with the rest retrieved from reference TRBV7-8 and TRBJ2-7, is GAGVSQSPRYKVAKRGQDVALRCDPISGHVSLFWYQQALGQGPEFLTYFQNEAQLDKSGLPSDRFFAERPEGSVSTLKIQRTQQEDSAVYLCASSLAGLSYEQYFGPGTRLTVT.

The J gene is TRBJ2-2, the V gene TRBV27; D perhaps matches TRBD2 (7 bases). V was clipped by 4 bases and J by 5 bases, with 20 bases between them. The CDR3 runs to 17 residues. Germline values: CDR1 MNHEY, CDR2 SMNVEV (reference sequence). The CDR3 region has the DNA TGTGCCAGCAGTTCCCACGGGGGCGGGAGATTAACCGGGGAGCTGTTTTTT. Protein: CASSSHGGGRLTGELFF.

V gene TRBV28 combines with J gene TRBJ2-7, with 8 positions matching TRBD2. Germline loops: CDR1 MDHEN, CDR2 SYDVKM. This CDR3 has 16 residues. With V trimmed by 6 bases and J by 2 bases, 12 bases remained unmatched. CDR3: CASRPGGGPATYEQYF. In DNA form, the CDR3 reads TGTGCCAGCAGGCCGGGGGGGGGCCCGGCCACCTACGAGCAGTACTTC.

In nucleotides, the CDR3 is TGCGCCAGCAGCTTGGTTGGACTGGTAGGTGATGAGCAGTTCTTC. This gives the protein CASSLVGLVGDEQFF. The chain has TRBV5-1 and TRBJ2-1, with D maybe TRBD2 (5 bases). Germline-derived CDR1 and CDR2 are SGHRS and YFSETQ. V was shortened by 0 bases and J by 8 bases, with 15 bases between the two germline ends. This CDR3 contains 15 residues.

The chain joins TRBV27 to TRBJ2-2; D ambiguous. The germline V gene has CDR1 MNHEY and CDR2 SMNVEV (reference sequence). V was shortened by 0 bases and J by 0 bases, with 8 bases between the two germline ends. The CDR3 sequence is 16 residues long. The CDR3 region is CASSLSSGSNTGELFF. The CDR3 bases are TGTGCCAGCAGTTTATCTTCCGGATCGAACACCGGGGAGCTGTTTTTT.

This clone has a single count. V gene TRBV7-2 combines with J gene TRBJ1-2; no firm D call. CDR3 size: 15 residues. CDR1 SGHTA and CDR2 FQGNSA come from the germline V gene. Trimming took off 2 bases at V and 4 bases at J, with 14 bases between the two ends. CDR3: CASSLRSPRAYGYTF. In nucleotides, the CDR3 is TGTGCCAGCAGCTTAAGGTCCCCAAGGGCCTATGGCTACACCTTC.

The CDR3 DNA sequence: TGTGCCAGCAGCTTAGGGGACAGGGGCTATGGCTACACCTTC. Its translation is CASSLGDRGYGYTF. This chain links TRBV7-8 with TRBJ1-2, with 10 bases fitting TRBD1. This CDR3 has 14 amino acids. V lost 1 base to trimming and J lost 4 bases; unmatched junction nucleotides: 0. Per germline, CDR1 SGHVS and CDR2 FQNEAQ.

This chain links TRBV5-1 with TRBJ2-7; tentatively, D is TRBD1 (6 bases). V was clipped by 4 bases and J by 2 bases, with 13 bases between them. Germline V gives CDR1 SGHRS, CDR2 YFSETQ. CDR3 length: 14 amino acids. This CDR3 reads CASSTRTATYEQYF. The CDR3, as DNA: TGCGCCAGCAGCACCAGGACAGCTACCTACGAGCAGTACTTC.

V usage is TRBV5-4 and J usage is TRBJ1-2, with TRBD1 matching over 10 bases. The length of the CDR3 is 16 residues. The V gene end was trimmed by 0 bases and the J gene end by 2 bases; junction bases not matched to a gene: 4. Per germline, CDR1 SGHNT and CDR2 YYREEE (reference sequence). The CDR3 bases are TGTGCCAGCAGCTTGGCCGGGGGACAGGGGAACTATGGCTACACCTTC. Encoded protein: CASSLAGGQGNYGYTF.

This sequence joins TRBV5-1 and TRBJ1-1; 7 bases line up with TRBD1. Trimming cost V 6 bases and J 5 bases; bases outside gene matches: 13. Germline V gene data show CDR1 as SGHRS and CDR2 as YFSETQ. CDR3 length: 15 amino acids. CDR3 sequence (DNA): TGCGCCAGCACCTTTGTTACAGGGGTAAGGACTGAAGCTTTCTTT. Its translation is CASTFVTGVRTEAFF.